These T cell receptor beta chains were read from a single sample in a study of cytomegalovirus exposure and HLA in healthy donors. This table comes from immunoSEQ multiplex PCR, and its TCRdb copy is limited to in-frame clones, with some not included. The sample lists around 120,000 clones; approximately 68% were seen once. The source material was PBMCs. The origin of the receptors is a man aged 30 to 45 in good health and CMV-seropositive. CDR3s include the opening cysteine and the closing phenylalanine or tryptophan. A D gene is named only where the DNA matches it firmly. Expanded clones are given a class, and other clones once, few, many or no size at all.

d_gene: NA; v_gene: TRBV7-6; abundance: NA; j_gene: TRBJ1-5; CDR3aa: CASSLDPGPSNQPQHF; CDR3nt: TGTGCCAGCAGCTTAGATCCAGGGCCGAGCAATCAGCCCCAGCATTTT
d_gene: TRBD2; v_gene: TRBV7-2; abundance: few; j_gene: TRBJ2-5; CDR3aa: CASSLVSGRAGETQYF; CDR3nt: TGTGCCAGCAGCTTAGTCAGCGGGAGGGCCGGAGAGACCCAGTACTTC
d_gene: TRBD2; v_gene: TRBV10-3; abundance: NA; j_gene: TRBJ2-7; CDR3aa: CAISESMVAPSGSYEQYF; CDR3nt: TGTGCCATCAGTGAGTCGATGGTCGCGCCTAGCGGGAGCTACGAGCAGTACTTC
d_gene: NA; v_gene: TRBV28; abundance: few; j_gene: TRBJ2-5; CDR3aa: CASSLPSVIQETQYF; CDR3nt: TGTGCCAGCAGTTTGCCTAGCGTCATACAAGAGACCCAGTACTTC
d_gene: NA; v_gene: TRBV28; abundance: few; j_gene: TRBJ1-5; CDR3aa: CASSLGLPKGQPQHF; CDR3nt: TGTGCCAGCAGCCTGGGACTTCCCAAGGGCCAGCCCCAGCATTTT
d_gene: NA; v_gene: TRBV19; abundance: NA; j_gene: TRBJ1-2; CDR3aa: CASSFLPGNYGYTF; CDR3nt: TGTGCCAGTAGTTTCCTTCCAGGGAACTATGGCTACACCTTC
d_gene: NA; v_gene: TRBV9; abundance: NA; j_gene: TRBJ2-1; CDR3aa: CASSFRTEYDEQFF; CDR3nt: TGTGCCAGCAGCTTCCGGACTGAGTACGATGAGCAGTTCTTC
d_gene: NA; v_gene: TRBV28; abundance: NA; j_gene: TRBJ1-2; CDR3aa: CASSPAGLGGYTF; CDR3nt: TGTGCCAGCAGCCCCGCAGGGCTCGGTGGCTACACCTTC
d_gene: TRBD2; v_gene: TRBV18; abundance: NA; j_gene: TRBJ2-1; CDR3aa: CASSPRAGGDEQFF; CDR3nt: TGTGCCAGCTCACCACGAGCGGGAGGCGATGAGCAGTTCTTC
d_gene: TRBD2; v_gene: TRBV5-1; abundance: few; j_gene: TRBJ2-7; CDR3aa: CASSPSGRAKNGRSEQYF; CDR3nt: TGCGCCAGCAGCCCCAGCGGGAGGGCCAAGAATGGAAGGAGCGAGCAGTACTTC
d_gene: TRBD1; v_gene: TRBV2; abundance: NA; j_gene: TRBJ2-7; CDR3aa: CASGQVHASYEQYF; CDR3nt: TGTGCCAGCGGACAGGTTCATGCCTCCTACGAGCAGTACTTC
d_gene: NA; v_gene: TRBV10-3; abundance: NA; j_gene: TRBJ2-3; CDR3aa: CAIAGATDTQYF; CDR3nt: TGTGCCATCGCGGGCGCCACAGATACGCAGTATTTT
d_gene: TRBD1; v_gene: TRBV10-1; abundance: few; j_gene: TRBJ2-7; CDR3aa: CASSYGDRKYQPYYEQYF; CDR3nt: TGCGCCAGCAGCTACGGGGACAGGAAATATCAACCCTACTACGAGCAGTACTTC
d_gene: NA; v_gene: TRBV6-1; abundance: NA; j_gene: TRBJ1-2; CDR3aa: CASSRGGDNYGYTF; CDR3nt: TGTGCCAGCAGTCGCGGGGGGGATAACTATGGCTACACCTTC
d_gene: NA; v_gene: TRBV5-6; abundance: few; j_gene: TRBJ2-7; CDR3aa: CASSLGSTYEQYF; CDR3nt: TGTGCCAGCAGCTTGGGCAGTACCTACGAGCAGTACTTC
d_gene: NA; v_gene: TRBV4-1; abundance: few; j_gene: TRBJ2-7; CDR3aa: CASSPRTAGEQYF; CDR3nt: TGCGCCAGCAGCCCTAGGACGGCGGGGGAGCAGTACTTC
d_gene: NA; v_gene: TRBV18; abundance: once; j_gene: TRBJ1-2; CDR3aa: CASSPSPMGQGSAALGGYTF; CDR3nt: TGTGCCAGCTCACCATCCCCAATGGGGCAGGGGAGCGCTGCCCTTGGAGGCTACACCTTC